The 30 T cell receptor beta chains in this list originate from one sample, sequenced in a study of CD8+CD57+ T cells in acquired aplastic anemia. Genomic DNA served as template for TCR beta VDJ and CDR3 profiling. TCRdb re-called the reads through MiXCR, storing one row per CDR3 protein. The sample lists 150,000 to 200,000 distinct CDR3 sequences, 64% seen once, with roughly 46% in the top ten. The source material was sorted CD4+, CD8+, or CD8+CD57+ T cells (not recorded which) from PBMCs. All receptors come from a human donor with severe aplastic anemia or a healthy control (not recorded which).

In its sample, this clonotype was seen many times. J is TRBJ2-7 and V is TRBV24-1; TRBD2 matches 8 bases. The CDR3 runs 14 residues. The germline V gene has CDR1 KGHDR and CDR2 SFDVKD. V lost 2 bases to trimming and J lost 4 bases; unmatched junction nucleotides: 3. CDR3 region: CATSDSLAGYEQYF. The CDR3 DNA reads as TGTGCCACCAGTGATTCTCTAGCGGGTTACGAGCAGTACTTC.

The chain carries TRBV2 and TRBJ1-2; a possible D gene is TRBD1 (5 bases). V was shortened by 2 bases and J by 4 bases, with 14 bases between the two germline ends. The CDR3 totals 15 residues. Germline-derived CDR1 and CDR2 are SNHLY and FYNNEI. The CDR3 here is CASSENAGSLYGYTF. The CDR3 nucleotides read TGTGCCAGCAGTGAAAATGCAGGGTCCCTCTATGGCTACACCTTC.

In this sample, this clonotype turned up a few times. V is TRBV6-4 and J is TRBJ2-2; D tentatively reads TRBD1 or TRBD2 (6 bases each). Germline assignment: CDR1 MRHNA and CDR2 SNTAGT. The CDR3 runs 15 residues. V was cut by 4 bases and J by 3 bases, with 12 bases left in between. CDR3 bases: TGTGCCAGCAGTGTAACGGGGGCGGACACCGGGGAGCTGTTTTTT. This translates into CASSVTGADTGELFF.

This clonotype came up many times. The CDR3 here is CASTYSGGDYEQYF. Here the CDR3 DNA reads TGTGCCAGCACCTATAGCGGGGGGGACTACGAGCAGTACTTC. The chain joins TRBV6-2 or TRBV6-3 to TRBJ2-7, with 11 bases lining up with TRBD2. Looked up from germline, CDR1 is MNHEY and CDR2 is SVGEGT. The CDR3 is 14 residues long. J was trimmed by 3 bases and V by 7 bases; bases with no gene match: 5.

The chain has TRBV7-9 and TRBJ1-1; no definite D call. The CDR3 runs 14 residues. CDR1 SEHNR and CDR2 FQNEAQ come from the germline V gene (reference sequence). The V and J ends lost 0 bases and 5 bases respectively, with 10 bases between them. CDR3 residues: CASSLAALGTEAFF. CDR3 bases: TGTGCCAGCAGCTTAGCGGCTCTAGGGACTGAAGCTTTCTTT. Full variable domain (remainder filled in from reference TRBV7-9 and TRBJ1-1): DTGVSQNPRHKITKRGQNVTFRCDPISEHNRLYWYRQTLGQGPEFLTYFQNEAQLEKSRLLSDRFSAERPKGSFSTLEIQRTEQGDSAMYLCASSLAALGTEAFFGQGTRLTVV.

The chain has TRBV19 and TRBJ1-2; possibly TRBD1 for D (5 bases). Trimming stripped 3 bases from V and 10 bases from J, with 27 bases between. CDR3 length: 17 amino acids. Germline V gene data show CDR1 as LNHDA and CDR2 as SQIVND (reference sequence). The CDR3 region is CASSIVDGITPGGDYTF. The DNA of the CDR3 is TGTGCCAGTAGTATTGTGGACGGAATAACGCCGGGGGGAGACTACACCTTC.

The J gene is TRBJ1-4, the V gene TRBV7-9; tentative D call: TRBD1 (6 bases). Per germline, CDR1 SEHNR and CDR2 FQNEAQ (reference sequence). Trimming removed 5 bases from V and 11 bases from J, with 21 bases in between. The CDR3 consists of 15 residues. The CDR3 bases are TGTGCCAGCAGCGAACAGGGTGTAGTTCGTGAGAAACTGTTTTTT. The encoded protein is CASSEQGVVREKLFF. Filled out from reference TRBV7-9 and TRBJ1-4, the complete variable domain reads DTGVSQNPRHKITKRGQNVTFRCDPISEHNRLYWYRQTLGQGPEFLTYFQNEAQLEKSRLLSDRFSAERPKGSFSTLEIQRTEQGDSAMYLCASSEQGVVREKLFFGSGTQLSVL.

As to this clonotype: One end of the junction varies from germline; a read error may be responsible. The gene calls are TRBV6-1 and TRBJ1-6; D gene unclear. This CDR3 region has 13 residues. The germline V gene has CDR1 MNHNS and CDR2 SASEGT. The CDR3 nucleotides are TGTGCCAGCAGAGAAGGGCTAAATTCACCCCTCCACTTT. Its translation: CASREGLNSPLHF.

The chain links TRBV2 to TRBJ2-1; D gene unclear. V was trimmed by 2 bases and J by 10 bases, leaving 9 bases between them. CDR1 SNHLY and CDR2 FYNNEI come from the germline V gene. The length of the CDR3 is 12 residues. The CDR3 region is CASSESSYEQFF. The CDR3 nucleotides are TGTGCCAGCAGTGAATCGTCCTACGAGCAGTTCTTC.

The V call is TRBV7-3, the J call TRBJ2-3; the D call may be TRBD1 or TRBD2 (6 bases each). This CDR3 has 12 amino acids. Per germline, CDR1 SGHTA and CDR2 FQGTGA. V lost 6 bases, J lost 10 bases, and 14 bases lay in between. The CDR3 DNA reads TGTGCCAGCAGTCACGTGGAGGGGGCGCAGTATTTT. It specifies CASSHVEGAQYF.

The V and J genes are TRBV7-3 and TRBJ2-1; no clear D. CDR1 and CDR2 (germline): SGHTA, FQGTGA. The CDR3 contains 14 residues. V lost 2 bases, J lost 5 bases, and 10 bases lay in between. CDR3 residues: CASSLAVGHNEQFF. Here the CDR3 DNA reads TGTGCCAGCAGCTTAGCGGTCGGCCACAATGAGCAGTTCTTC.

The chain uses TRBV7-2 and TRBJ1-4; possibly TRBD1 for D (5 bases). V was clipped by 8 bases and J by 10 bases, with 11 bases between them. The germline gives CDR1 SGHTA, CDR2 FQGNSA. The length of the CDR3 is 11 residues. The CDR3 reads CASLGGGKLFF. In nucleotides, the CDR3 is TGTGCCAGCCTTGGGGGAGGAAAACTGTTTTTT.

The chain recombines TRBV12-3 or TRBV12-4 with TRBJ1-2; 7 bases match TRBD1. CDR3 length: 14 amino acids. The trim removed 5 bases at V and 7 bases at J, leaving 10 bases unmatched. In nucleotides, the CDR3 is TGTGCCAGCAGTAGACGACAGGGAAATTCTGGCTACACCTTC. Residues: CASSRRQGNSGYTF.

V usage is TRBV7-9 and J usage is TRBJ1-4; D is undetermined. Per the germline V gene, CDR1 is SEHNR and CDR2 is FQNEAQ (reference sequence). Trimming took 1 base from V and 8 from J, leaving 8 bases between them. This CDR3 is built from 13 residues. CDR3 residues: CASSLEVAEKLFF. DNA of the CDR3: TGTGCCAGCAGCTTAGAAGTCGCGGAAAAACTGTTTTTT.

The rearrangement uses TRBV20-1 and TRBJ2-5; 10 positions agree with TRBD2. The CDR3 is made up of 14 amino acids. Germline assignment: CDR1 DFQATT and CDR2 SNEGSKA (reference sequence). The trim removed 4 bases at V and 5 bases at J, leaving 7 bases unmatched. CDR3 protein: CSANLAGALETQYF. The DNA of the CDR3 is TGCAGTGCTAATCTAGCGGGGGCCCTGGAGACCCAGTACTTC.

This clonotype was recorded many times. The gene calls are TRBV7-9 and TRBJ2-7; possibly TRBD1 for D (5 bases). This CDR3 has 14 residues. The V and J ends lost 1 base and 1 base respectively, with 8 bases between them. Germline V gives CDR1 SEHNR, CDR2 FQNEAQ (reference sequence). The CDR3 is CASSLGGHSYEQYF. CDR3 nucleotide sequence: TGTGCCAGCAGCTTAGGCGGACATTCCTACGAGCAGTACTTC.

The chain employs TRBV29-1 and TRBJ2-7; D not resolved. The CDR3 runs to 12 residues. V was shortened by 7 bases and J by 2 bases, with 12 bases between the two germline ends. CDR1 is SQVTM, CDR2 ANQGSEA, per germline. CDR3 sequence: CSAKESAYEQYF. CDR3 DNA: TGCAGCGCCAAGGAGAGCGCCTACGAGCAGTACTTC.

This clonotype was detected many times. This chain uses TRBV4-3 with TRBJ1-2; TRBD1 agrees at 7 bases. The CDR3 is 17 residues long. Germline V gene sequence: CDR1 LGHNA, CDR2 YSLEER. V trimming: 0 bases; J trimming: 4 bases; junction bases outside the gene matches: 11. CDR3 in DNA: TGCGCCAGCAGCCAAGATGGGGCAGGGGGGGGGGCCTATGGCTACACCTTC. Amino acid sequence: CASSQDGAGGGAYGYTF.

CDR3 in amino acids: CSARDPENSPLHF. The DNA for the CDR3 is TGCAGTGCTAGAGACCCGGAGAATTCACCCCTCCACTTT. The genes are TRBV20-1 and TRBJ1-6; D unclear. The CDR3 runs 13 residues. V was clipped by 0 bases and J by 7 bases, with 7 bases between them. The V gene's germline CDR1 is DFQATT and CDR2 SNEGSKA (reference sequence).

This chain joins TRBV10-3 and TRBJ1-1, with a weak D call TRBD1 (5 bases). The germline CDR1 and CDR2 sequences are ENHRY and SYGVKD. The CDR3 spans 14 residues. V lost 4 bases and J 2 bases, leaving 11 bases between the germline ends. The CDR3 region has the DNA TGTGCCATCAGTGCAAGTCAGGGAAACACTGAAGCTTTCTTT. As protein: CAISASQGNTEAFF.

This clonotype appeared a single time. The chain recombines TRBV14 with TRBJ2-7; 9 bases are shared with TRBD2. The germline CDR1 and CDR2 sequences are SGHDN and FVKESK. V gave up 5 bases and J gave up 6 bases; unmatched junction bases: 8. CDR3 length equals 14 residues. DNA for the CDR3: TGTGCCAGCAGCATAGCGGGAGTAATTGGCGAGCAGTACTTC. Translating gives CASSIAGVIGEQYF.

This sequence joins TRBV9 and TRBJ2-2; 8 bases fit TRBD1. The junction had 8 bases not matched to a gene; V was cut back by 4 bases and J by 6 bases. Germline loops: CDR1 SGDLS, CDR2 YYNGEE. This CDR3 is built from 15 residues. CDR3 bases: TGTGCCAGCAGCCCACGGACAGGGTATGCCGGGGAGCTGTTTTTT. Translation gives CASSPRTGYAGELFF.

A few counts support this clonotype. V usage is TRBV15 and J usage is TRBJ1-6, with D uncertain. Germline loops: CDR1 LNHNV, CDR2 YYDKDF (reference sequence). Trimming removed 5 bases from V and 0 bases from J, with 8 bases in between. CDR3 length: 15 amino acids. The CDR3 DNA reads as TGTGCCACCAGCGCGCAAGGCTCCTATAATTCACCCCTCCACTTT. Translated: CATSAQGSYNSPLHF.

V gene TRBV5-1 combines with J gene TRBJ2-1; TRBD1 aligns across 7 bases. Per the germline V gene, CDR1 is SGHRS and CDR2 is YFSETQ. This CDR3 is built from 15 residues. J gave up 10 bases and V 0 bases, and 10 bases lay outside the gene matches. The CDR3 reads CASSLADRVVREQFF. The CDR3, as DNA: TGCGCCAGCAGCTTGGCTGACAGGGTGGTGCGGGAGCAGTTCTTC.

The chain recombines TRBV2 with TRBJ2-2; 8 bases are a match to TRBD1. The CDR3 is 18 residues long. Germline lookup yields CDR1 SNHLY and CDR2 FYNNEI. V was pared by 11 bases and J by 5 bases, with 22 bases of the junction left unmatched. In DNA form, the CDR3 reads TGTGCCTTCTCACTCTCACCTAGTTGGACAGGGAGGACCGGGGAGCTGTTTTTT. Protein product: CAFSLSPSWTGRTGELFF.

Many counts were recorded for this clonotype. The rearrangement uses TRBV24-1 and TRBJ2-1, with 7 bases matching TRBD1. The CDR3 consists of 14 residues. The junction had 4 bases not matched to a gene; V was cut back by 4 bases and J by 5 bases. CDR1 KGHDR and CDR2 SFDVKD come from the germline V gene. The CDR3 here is CATSETGSNNEQFF. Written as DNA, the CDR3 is TGTGCCACCAGTGAGACAGGGTCCAACAATGAGCAGTTCTTC.

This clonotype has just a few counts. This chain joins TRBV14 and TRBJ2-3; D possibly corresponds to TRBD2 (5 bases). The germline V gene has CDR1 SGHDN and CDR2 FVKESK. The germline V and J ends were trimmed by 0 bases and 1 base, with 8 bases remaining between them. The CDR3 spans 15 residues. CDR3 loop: CASSQEAGGTDTQYF. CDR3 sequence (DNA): TGTGCCAGCAGCCAAGAGGCCGGGGGCACAGATACGCAGTATTTT.

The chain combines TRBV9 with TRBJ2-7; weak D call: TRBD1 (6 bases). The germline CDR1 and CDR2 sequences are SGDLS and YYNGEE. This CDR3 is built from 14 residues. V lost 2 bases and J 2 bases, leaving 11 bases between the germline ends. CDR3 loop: CASSVTGSTYEQYF. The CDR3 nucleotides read TGTGCCAGCAGCGTGACAGGTTCTACCTACGAGCAGTACTTC.

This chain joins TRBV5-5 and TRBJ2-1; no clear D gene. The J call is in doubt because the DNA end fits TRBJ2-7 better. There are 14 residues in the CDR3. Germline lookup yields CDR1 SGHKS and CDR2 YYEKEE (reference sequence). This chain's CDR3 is CASSLGRRPYEQYF. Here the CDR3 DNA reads TGTGCCAGCAGCTTAGGACGGCGACCTTACGAGCAGTACTTC.

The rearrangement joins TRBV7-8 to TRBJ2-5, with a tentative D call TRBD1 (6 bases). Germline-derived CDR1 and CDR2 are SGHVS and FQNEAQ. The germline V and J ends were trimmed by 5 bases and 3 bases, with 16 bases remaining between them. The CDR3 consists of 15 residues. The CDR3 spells CASSLTPRGKETQYF. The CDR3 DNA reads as TGTGCCAGCAGCCTAACCCCCAGGGGAAAAGAGACCCAGTACTTC.